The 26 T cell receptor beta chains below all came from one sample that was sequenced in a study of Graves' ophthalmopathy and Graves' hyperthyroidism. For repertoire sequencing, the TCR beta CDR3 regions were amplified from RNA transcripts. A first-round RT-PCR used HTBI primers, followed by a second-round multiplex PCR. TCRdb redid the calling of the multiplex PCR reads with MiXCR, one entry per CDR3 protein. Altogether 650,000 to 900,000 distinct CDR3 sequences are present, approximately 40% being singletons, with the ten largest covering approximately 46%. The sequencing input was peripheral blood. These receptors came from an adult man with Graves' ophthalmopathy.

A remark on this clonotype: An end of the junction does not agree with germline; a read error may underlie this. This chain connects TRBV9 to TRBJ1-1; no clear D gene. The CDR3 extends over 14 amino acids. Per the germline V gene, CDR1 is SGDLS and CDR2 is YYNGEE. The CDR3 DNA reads TGTGCCAGCAGCCCCTCTAGCAAAGGAACTGAAGCTCTCTTT. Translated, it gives CASSPSSKGTEALF.

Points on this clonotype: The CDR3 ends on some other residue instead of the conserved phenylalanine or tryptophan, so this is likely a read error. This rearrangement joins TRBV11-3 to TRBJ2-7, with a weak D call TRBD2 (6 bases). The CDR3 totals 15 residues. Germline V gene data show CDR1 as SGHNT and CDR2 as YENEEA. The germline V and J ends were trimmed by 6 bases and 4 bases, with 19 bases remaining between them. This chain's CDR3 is CASSSPGGNRYEQYS. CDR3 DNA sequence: TGTGCCAGCAGTTCCCCCGGCGGGAATAGGTACGAGCAGTACTCC.

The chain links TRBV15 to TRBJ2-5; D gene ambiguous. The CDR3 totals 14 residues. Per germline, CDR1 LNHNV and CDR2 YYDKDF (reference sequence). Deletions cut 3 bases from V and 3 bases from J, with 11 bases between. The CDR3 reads CATSSLFVKETQYF. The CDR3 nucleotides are TGTGCCACCAGCAGTTTATTCGTCAAAGAGACCCAGTACTTC.

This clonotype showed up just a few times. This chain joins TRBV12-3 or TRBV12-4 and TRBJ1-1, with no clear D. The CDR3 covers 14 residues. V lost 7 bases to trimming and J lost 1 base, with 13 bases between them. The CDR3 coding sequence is TGTGCCAGCACCTTGGGCGGGAGGAACACTGAAGCTTTCTTT. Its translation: CASTLGGRNTEAFF.

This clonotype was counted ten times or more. CDR3 DNA: TGTGCCAGCAGCTTAGGAGGCAGAAACTATGGCTACACCTTC. This gives the protein CASSLGGRNYGYTF. The V and J genes are TRBV7-9 and TRBJ1-2; D remains ambiguous. The CDR3 is 14 residues long. Germline CDR1 reads SEHNR; CDR2 reads FQNEAQ (reference sequence). Trimming pared 1 base from V and 2 bases from J, leaving 8 bases between.

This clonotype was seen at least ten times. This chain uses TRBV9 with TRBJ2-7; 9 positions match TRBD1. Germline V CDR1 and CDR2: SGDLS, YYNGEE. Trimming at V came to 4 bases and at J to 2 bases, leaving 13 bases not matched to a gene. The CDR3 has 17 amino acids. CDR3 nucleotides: TGTGCCAGCAGCCTAACGACCGGGACAGGGACTACCTACGAGCAGTACTTC. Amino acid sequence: CASSLTTGTGTTYEQYF.

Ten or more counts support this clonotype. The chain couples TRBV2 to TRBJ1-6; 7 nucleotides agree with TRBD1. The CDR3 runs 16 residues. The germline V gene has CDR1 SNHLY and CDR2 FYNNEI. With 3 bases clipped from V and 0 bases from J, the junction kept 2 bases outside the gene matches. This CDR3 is CASSEGQSSYNSPLHF. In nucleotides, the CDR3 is TGTGCCAGCAGTGAGGGACAGAGCTCCTATAATTCACCCCTCCACTTT.

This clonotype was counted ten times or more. The chain's CDR3 is CASSLNGTPLHF. In DNA form, the CDR3 reads TGTGCCAGCAGCTTAAACGGGACTCCCCTCCACTTT. The chain combines TRBV7-2 with TRBJ1-6, with D maybe TRBD1 (5 bases). CDR3 length: 12 residues. Germline CDR1 is SGHTA and CDR2 is FQGNSA. Trimming left V 2 bases short and J 13 bases short, with 9 bases between.

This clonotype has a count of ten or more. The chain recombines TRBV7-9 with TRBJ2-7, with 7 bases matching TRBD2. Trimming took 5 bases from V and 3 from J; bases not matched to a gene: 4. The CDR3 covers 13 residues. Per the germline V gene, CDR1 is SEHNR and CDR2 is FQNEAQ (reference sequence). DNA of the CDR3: TGTGCCAGCAGCCCCGCGGGAGTCTACGAGCAGTACTTC. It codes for CASSPAGVYEQYF.

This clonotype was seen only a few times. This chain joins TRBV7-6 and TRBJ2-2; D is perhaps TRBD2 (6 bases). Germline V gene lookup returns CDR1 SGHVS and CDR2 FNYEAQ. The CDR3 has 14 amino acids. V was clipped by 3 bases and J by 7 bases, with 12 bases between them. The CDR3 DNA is TGTGCCAGCAGCTTGGGTCCGGGAGTCGGGGAGCTGTTTTTT. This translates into CASSLGPGVGELFF. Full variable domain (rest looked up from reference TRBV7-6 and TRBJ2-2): GAGVSQSPRYKVTKRGQDVALRCDPISGHVSLYWYRQALGQGPEFLTYFNYEAQQDKSGLPNDRFSAERPEGSISTLTIQRTEQRDSAMYRCASSLGPGVGELFFGEGSRLTVL.

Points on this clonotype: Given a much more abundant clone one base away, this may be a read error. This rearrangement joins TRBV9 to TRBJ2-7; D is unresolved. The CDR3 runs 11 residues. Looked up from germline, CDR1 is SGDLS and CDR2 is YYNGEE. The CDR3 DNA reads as TGCGCCAGCAGTGAGCATAGGGAGCAGTACTTC. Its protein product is CASSEHREQYF. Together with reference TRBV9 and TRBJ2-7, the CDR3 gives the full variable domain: DSGVTQTPKHLITATGQRVTLRCSPRSGDLSVYWYQQSLDQGLQFLIQYYNGEERAKGNILERFSAQQFPDLHSELNLSSLELGDSALYFCASSEHREQYFGPGTRLTVT.

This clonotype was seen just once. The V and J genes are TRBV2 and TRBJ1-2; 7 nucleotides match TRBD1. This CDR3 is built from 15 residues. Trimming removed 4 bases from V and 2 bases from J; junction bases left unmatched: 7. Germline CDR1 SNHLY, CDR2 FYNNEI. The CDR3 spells CASSARQDRNYGYTF. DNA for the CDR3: TGTGCCAGCAGTGCACGACAGGACAGGAACTATGGCTACACCTTC.

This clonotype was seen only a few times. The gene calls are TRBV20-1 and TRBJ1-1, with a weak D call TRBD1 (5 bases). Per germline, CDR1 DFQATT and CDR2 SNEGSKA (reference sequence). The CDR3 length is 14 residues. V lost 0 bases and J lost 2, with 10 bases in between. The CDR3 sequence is CSARDLDRNTEAFF. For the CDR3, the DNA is TGCAGTGCTAGAGACCTAGACAGAAACACTGAAGCTTTCTTT.

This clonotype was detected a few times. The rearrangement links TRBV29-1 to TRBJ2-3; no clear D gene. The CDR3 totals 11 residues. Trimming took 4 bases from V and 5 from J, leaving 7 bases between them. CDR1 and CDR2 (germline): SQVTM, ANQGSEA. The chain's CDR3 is CSVATQDTQYF. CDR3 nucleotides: TGCAGCGTTGCGACCCAAGATACGCAGTATTTT.

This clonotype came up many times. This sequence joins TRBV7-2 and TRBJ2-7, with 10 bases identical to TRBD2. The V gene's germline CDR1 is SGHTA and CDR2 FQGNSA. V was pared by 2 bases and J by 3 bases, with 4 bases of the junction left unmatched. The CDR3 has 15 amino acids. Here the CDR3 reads CASSLNSGRFYEQYF. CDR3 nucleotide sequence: TGTGCCAGCAGCTTAAATAGCGGGAGGTTCTACGAGCAGTACTTC. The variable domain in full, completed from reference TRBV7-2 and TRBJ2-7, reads GAGVSQSPSNKVTEKGKDVELRCDPISGHTALYWYRQSLGQGLEFLIYFQGNSAPDKSGLPSDRFSAERTGGSVSTLTIQRTQQEDSAVYLCASSLNSGRFYEQYFGPGTRLTVT.

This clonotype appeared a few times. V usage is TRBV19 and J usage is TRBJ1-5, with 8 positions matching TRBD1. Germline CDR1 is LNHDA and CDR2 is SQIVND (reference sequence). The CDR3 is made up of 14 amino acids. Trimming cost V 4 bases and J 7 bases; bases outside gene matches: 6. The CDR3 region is CASSTQGGGQPQHF. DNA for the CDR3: TGTGCCAGTAGTACACAGGGGGGGGGGCAGCCCCAGCATTTT.

The DNA for the CDR3 is TGTGCCAGCAGCAAGGGAGTCGCACAGGGCAACTACGAGCAGTACTTC. Amino acid sequence: CASSKGVAQGNYEQYF. This chain uses TRBV7-9 with TRBJ2-7; tentative D call: TRBD1 (6 bases). The CDR3 runs 16 residues. Trimming pared 5 bases from V and 3 bases from J, leaving 20 bases between. Per the germline V gene, CDR1 is SEHNR and CDR2 is FQNEAQ (reference sequence).

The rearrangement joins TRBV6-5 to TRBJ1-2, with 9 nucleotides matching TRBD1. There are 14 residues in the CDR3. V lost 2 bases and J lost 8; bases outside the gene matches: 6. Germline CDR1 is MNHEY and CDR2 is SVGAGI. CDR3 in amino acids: CASSYLGTGQGYTF. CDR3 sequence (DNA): TGTGCCAGCAGTTACCTCGGGACAGGGCAGGGCTACACCTTC.

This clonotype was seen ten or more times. This CDR3 is CASSSGWEAFF. The CDR3 region has the DNA TGTGCCAGCAGTTCAGGTTGGGAAGCTTTCTTT. V usage is TRBV6-6 and J usage is TRBJ1-1, with D uncertain. The CDR3 contains 11 residues. Germline V gives CDR1 MNHNY, CDR2 SVGAGI (reference sequence). Trimming stripped 4 bases from V and 8 bases from J, with 8 bases between.

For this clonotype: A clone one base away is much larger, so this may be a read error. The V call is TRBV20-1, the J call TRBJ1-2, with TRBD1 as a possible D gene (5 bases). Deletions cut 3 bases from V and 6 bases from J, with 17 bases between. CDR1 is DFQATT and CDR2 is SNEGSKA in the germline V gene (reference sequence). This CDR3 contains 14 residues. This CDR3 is CSARTYEGNHGYTF. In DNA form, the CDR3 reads TGCAGTGCTAGGACTTATGAGGGGAACCATGGCTACACCTTC.

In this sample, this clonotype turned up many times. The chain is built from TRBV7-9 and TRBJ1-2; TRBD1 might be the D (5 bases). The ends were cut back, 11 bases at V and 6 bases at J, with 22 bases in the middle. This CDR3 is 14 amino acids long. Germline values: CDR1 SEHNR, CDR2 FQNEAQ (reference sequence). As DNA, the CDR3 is TGTGCCGGGGGAAAACAAGGGCCAGAACATGGCTACACCTTC. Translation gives CAGGKQGPEHGYTF. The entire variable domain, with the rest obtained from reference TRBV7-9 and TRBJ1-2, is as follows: DTGVSQNPRHKITKRGQNVTFRCDPISEHNRLYWYRQTLGQGPEFLTYFQNEAQLEKSRLLSDRFSAERPKGSFSTLEIQRTEQGDSAMYLCAGGKQGPEHGYTFGSGTRLTVV.

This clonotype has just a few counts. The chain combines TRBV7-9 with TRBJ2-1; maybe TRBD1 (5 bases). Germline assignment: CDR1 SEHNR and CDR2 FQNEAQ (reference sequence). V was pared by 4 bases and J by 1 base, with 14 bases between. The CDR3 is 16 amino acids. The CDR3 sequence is CASSSSRTNSYNEQFF. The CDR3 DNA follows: TGTGCCAGCAGCTCAAGTCGGACAAATTCCTACAATGAGCAGTTCTTC.

This CDR3 is CAVRDGNSAYGYTIYF. In DNA, the CDR3 is TGTGCCGTCCGGGACGGGAACAGTGCCTATGGCTACACCATATATTTT. This chain uses TRBV10-3 with TRBJ1-3, with D maybe TRBD1 (5 bases). The V end lost 11 bases, the J end lost 8 bases, and 28 bases lay between the germline ends. The CDR3 runs to 16 residues. Looked up from germline, CDR1 is ENHRY and CDR2 is SYGVKD.

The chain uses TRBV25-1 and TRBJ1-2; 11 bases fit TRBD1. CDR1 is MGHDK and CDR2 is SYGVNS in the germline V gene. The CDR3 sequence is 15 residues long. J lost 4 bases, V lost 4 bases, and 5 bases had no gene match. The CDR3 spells CASSGTGGASYGYTF. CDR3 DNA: TGTGCCAGCAGTGGGACAGGGGGCGCGTCCTATGGCTACACCTTC.

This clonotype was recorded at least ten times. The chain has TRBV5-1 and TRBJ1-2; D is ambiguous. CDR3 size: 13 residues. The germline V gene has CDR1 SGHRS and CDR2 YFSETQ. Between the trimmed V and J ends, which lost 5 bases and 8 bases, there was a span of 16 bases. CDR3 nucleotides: TGCGCCAGCAGTGATGGTCGGATTCGGGGCTACACCTTC. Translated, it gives CASSDGRIRGYTF.

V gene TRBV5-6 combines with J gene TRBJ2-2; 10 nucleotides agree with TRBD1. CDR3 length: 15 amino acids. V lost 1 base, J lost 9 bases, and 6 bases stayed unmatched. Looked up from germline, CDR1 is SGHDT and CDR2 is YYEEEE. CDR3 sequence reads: CASSLRGQGVWELFF. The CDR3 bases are TGTGCCAGCAGCTTGAGAGGACAGGGGGTCTGGGAGCTGTTTTTT.